These 21 T cell receptor beta chains came from one sample sequenced in a study of PD-1 blockade in classical Hodgkin lymphoma. Sample time point: newly diagnosed, previously untreated cHL patient sample. Sequencing was performed with immunoSEQ multiplex PCR; in TCRdb, only in-frame clones are kept and a portion is missing. The sample shows under 80,000 clones, over 90% of them seen only once. What was sequenced was peripheral blood mononuclear cells (PBMCs). The receptor set was obtained from a human donor with classical Hodgkin lymphoma.

The CDR3 DNA reads as TGCGCCAGCAGCCGAAGTGTAGGGGAAAACACCATATATTTT. Amino acids: CASSRSVGENTIYF. The chain uses TRBV4-1 and TRBJ1-3; a possible D gene is TRBD1 (5 bases). V lost 4 bases and J 6 bases, leaving 13 bases between the germline ends. The CDR3 consists of 14 residues. Germline-derived CDR1 and CDR2 are MGHRA and YSYEKL.

The table lists this clone with a few counts. This rearrangement joins TRBV9 to TRBJ1-1; the D gene is possibly TRBD1 (6 bases). V lost 0 bases and J lost 0, with 9 bases in between. Germline CDR1 and CDR2: SGDLS and YYNGEE. The CDR3 is 15 amino acids. Here the CDR3 DNA reads TGTGCCAGCAGCGTAGCACCAGGGGTGAACACTGAAGCTTTCTTT. This encodes CASSVAPGVNTEAFF.

J is TRBJ2-7 and V is TRBV6-6, with 8 bases that match TRBD1. With 6 bases clipped from V and 4 bases from J, the junction kept 14 bases outside the gene matches. From germline, CDR1 is MNHNY and CDR2 SVGAGI (reference sequence). CDR3 size: 16 residues. The CDR3 nucleotides read TGTGCCAGCAGGAACGAGGACAGGGTCAGTTTTTACGAGCAGTACTTC. Protein: CASRNEDRVSFYEQYF.

J is TRBJ2-3 and V is TRBV7-9, with a possible D match to TRBD1 (6 bases). The germline gives CDR1 SEHNR, CDR2 FQNEAQ (reference sequence). V shed 5 bases and J shed 5 bases, with 20 bases lying between them. The CDR3 covers 16 residues. CDR3 protein: CASSRATGSLGDTQYF. CDR3 sequence (DNA): TGTGCCAGCAGCCGTGCGACAGGTTCCCTAGGAGATACGCAGTATTTT.

V is TRBV9 and J is TRBJ2-1; 13 positions match TRBD2. The J segment lost 0 bases and the V segment lost 3 bases, leaving 6 bases of the junction unmatched. CDR1 SGDLS and CDR2 YYNGEE come from the germline V gene. The length of the CDR3 is 18 residues. The CDR3 sequence is CASSAGLAGESSYNEQFF. The CDR3, as DNA: TGTGCCAGCAGCGCTGGACTAGCGGGGGAGAGCTCCTACAATGAGCAGTTCTTC.

V usage is TRBV6-4 and J usage is TRBJ2-1, with TRBD2 identical over 10 bases. The CDR3 is 16 residues long. Germline CDR1 and CDR2: MRHNA and SNTAGT. Trimming removed 0 bases from V and 8 bases from J; junction bases left unmatched: 7. The CDR3 here is CASSDSPASGSDEQFF. The CDR3 coding sequence is TGTGCCAGCAGTGACTCTCCGGCTAGCGGGAGCGATGAGCAGTTCTTC.

The V and J genes are TRBV28 and TRBJ1-1; 9 bases line up with TRBD1. Germline-derived CDR1 and CDR2 are MDHEN and SYDVKM. With 6 bases clipped from V and 7 bases from J, the junction kept 6 bases outside the gene matches. The CDR3 sequence is 13 residues long. CDR3 amino acids: CASSLGQGLEAFF. CDR3 nucleotide sequence: TGTGCCAGCAGCCTGGGACAGGGCCTTGAAGCTTTCTTT.

The chain uses TRBV19 and TRBJ2-3, with 7 bases fitting TRBD2. In germline, CDR1 is LNHDA, CDR2 SQIVND (reference sequence). This CDR3 has 14 amino acids. V dropped 8 bases and J dropped 4; count of bases not matched to a gene: 9. The CDR3 is CASSYGRTPDTQYF. The CDR3 coding sequence is TGTGCCAGTTCGTACGGGAGGACTCCAGATACGCAGTATTTT.

This clone was found once. The V call is TRBV6-1, the J call TRBJ1-1, with D tentatively TRBD1 (6 bases). This CDR3 has 16 residues. Germline V gene sequence: CDR1 MNHNS, CDR2 SASEGT. The germline V and J ends were trimmed by 3 bases and 11 bases, with 25 bases remaining between them. The CDR3 DNA follows: TGTGCCAGCAGTGATTACAGGGTTCGGAAGCTGGGAATCGCTTTCTTT. The encoded protein is CASSDYRVRKLGIAFF.

The chain has TRBV4-3 and TRBJ2-1; 7 bases map to TRBD1. CDR3 size: 14 residues. Germline V gives CDR1 LGHNA, CDR2 YSLEER. V dropped 8 bases and J dropped 3; count of bases not matched to a gene: 7. CDR3 DNA sequence: TGCGCCAGCCAGACAGGGATAGGCTACAATGAGCAGTTCTTC. Its protein product is CASQTGIGYNEQFF.

The CDR3 region has the DNA TGTGCCAGCAGCTCCCCGCGGGCCAAAAACATTCAGTACTTC. This translates into CASSSPRAKNIQYF. This chain uses TRBV7-3 with TRBJ2-4; D not certain. Trimming cost V 4 bases and J 1 base, with 8 bases left between them. This CDR3 has 14 residues. Germline V CDR1 and CDR2: SGHTA, FQGTGA. Full variable domain (outside the CDR3, taken from reference TRBV7-3 and TRBJ2-4): GAGVSQTPSNKVTEKGKYVELRCDPISGHTALYWYRQSLGQGPEFLIYFQGTGAADDSGLPNDRFFAVRPEGSVSTLKIQRTERGDSAVYLCASSSPRAKNIQYFGAGTRLSVL.

The J gene is TRBJ2-7, the V gene TRBV6-6; 7 nucleotides match TRBD1. The CDR3 loop spans 15 amino acids. Germline V lookup: CDR1 MNHNY, CDR2 SVGAGI (reference sequence). J gave up 3 bases and V 6 bases, and 11 bases lay outside the gene matches. The CDR3 region has the DNA TGTGCCAGCAGAGGATTTGACAGGGACGGCTACGAGCAGTACTTC. It encodes CASRGFDRDGYEQYF.

This clone appeared a single time. The J gene is TRBJ1-2, the V gene TRBV28; tentatively, D is TRBD1 (5 bases). The CDR3 is 18 amino acids. Trimming removed 2 bases at V and 2 bases at J, with 21 bases between. The germline gives CDR1 MDHEN, CDR2 SYDVKM. The CDR3 spells CASSLSHPGTPRNYGYTF. Written as DNA, the CDR3 is TGTGCCAGCAGTTTAAGCCACCCCGGGACGCCCAGGAACTATGGCTACACCTTC.

This clone was observed once. V usage is TRBV5-6 and J usage is TRBJ2-5; the D gene is possibly TRBD1 (6 bases). V was pared by 5 bases and J by 1 base, with 15 bases between. The length of the CDR3 is 15 residues. From germline, CDR1 is SGHDT and CDR2 YYEEEE. CDR3 DNA: TGTGCCAGCAGGGATGAGCAGGGGATCCAAGAGACCCAGTACTTC. This codes for CASRDEQGIQETQYF.

The V call is TRBV7-7, the J call TRBJ2-7, with D unclear. The CDR3 runs 15 residues. Germline V gene data show CDR1 as SSHAT and CDR2 as FNYEAQ (reference sequence). Between the trimmed V and J ends, which lost 3 bases and 3 bases, there was a span of 15 bases. The CDR3 spells CASSLSPERIYEQYF. CDR3 nucleotide sequence: TGTGCCAGCAGCTTGTCCCCCGAGCGAATCTACGAGCAGTACTTC.

J is TRBJ2-7 and V is TRBV6-5; 11 positions agree with TRBD1. The CDR3 runs 16 residues. Unmatched junction bases numbered 11, after V lost 4 bases and J lost 6 bases. From germline, CDR1 is MNHEY and CDR2 SVGAGI. This CDR3 is CASSFPGTGGRSEQYF. The CDR3 DNA reads TGTGCCAGCAGTTTCCCTGGGACAGGGGGTAGGAGCGAGCAGTACTTC.

The V call is TRBV11-1, the J call TRBJ2-1; either TRBD1 or TRBD2 may supply D (6 bases each). Looked up from germline, CDR1 is SGHAT and CDR2 is FQDESV (reference sequence). This CDR3 region has 14 residues. V was pared by 0 bases and J by 5 bases, with 8 bases between. The CDR3: CASSLAGGHNEQFF. CDR3 nucleotides: TGTGCCAGCAGCTTAGCGGGGGGCCACAATGAGCAGTTCTTC.

The CDR3 sequence: CASRVGGAIEKLFF. For the CDR3, the DNA is TGTGCCAGCAGAGTTGGGGGGGCAATTGAAAAACTGTTTTTT. The V call is TRBV28, the J call TRBJ1-4, with a possible D match to TRBD1 (6 bases). The CDR3 extends over 14 amino acids. The V gene lost 6 bases and the J gene lost 7 bases, with 15 bases spanning the gap. Germline V CDR1 and CDR2: MDHEN, SYDVKM.

The chain has TRBV7-2 and TRBJ1-5; 7 bases are a match to TRBD1. Germline-derived CDR1 and CDR2 are SGHTA and FQGNSA. J gave up 4 bases and V 5 bases, and 8 bases lay outside the gene matches. This CDR3 has 15 residues. CDR3: CASSTRTGGNQPQHF. The CDR3 coding sequence is TGTGCCAGCAGCACCCGGACAGGAGGGAATCAGCCCCAGCATTTT.

CDR3 sequence reads: CASSPWRGDPPSGYTF. Written as DNA, the CDR3 is TGTGCCAGCAGTCCCTGGAGGGGCGACCCTCCATCGGGCTACACCTTC. The chain uses TRBV28 and TRBJ1-2; TRBD1 might be the D (5 bases). The CDR3 covers 16 residues. CDR1 is MDHEN and CDR2 is SYDVKM in the germline V gene. Trimming removed 5 bases at V and 8 bases at J, with 24 bases between.

The chain is built from TRBV13 and TRBJ1-2; D is unresolved. The V end lost 1 base, the J end lost 1 base, and 7 bases lay between the germline ends. The CDR3 runs to 14 residues. CDR1 PRHDT and CDR2 FYEKMQ come from the germline V gene (reference sequence). CDR3 coding DNA: TGTGCCAGCAGCTTAGTAAAGGGTAACTATGGCTACACCTTC. Protein: CASSLVKGNYGYTF. The full variable domain, with the rest looked up from reference TRBV13 and TRBJ1-2, is AAGVIQSPRHLIKEKRETATLKCYPIPRHDTVYWYQQGPGQDPQFLISFYEKMQSDKGSIPDRFSAQQFSDYHSELNMSSLELGDSALYFCASSLVKGNYGYTFGSGTRLTVV.